This T cell receptor (beta chain) stems from a study of blood T cell repertoires in COVID-19 (dated by TCRdb to 2018 to 2020). Some background on the complete study: The collaborator samples originated in the United States, Italy and Spain and spanned the acute and convalescent phases of COVID-19. The prospective study material was composed of cDNA or gDNA derived from T cells, B-cell-depleted T cells, or PBMCs. Deeply sampled blood TCRbeta repertoires from subjects exposed to, actively infected with, or recovered from COVID-19 were included in the dataset. The repertoires were made available in a free public database intended to serve as a resource for research on the immune response to SARS-CoV-2. The samples were drawn from two sources: the first 160 participants of the ongoing ImmuneRACE study, and fewer than 1,500 subjects contributed by 6 global collaborators. Sample metadata almost always included a de-identified subject ID, COVID-19 status, age in years and sex. HLA class I and class II types, where available, came from metadata supplied by the sample provider rather than from assay-based typing.

The paper as a whole reports these results and caveats: The quantity of clinical and demographic metadata differed by source and by participant and was supplied without curation.

As for this clone: It lacks a known antigen. Base-call qualities are not available, and no considerably larger clone is one nucleotide away.

The immunoSEQ Assay, a bias-controlled multiplex PCR, was used to amplify TCRbeta CDR3 regions from genomic DNA. As for the authors' bioinformatics: The number of nucleated cells in each sample was estimated by amplification of reference gene primers within the assay. To quantify the absolute abundance of each unique TCRbeta CDR3 rearrangement, sequence reads were collapsed and filtered. Productive Simpson clonality was computed per sample as the square root of Simpson's diversity index over productive rearrangements. TCRdb limited this immuneACCESS table to in-frame rearrangements with V and J called. A share of clones is missing; checked studies link under half to unresolved V genes, and the rest is unexplained. The V and J calls and clone size were taken over from that table, and D and trimming were inferred from the DNA. Here the sample has about 260,000 clones; about nine tenths occur a single time. Jointly, the top ten make up about 11% of the sample.

One collaborating source in Seattle enrolled patients while the patients were actively infected and followed the patients over time throughout the course of disease. Whole blood was collected in K2EDTA tubes by collaborating institutions according to the institutions' own protocols. For TCRbeta analysis, collaborators shipped samples in one of three forms: frozen whole blood, isolated PBMCs, or DNA extracted from either of those sample types. Clipping removes 4 bases from V and 2 bases from J, with 9 as the unmatched junction base count. Inclusive of the bounding cysteine and phenylalanine, the CDR3 is 16 residues long. Only the CDR3 region is kept as DNA, spanning 48 bases read in frame from base 1. CDR1 and CDR2 are drawn from the germline V gene (reference sequence): SGHNT, YYREEE.

Sequencing input: peripheral blood. The rearranged segments are TRBV5-4 and TRBJ2-3, with TRBD2 matching 8 junction bases. The TCR comes from a woman between 25 and 40 years old with COVID-19, enrolled during active disease. The CDR3 reads CASSLGTRLITDTQYF. The nucleotide sequence is TGTGCCAGCAGCCTGGGGACTAGACTAATCACAGATACGCAGTATTTT.